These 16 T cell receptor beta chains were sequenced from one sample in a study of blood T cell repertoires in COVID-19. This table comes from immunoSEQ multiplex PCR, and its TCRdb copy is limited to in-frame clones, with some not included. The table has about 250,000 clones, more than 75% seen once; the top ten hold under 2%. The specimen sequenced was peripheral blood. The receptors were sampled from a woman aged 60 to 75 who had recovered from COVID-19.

CDR3 nucleotide sequence: TGTGCCAGCAGCTTGGGGCAGTATAACTATGGCTACACCTTC. This translates into CASSLGQYNYGYTF. This sequence joins TRBV5-6 and TRBJ1-2; the D is unclear. Looked up from germline, CDR1 is SGHDT and CDR2 is YYEEEE. V lost 0 bases to trimming and J lost 1 base, with 7 bases between them. The CDR3 length is 14 residues.

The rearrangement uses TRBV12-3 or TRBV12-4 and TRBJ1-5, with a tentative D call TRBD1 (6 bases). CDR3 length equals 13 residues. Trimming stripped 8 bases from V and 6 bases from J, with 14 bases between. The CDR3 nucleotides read TGTGCCAGCGGCCCAGGGGACGGTCAGCCCCAGCATTTT. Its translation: CASGPGDGQPQHF.

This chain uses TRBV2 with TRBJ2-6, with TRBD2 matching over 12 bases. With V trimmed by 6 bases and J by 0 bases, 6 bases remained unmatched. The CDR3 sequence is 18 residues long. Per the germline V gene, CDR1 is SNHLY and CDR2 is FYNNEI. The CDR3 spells CASRRLAGAHSGANVLTF. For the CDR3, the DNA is TGTGCCAGCAGACGACTAGCGGGGGCACACTCTGGGGCCAACGTCCTGACTTTC.

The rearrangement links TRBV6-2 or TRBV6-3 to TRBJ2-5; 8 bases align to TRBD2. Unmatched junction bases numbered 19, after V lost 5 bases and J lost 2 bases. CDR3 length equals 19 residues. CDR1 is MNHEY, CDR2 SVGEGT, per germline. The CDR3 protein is CASSAGLVVPSRGQETQYF. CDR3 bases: TGTGCCAGCAGTGCGGGACTAGTCGTCCCCTCAAGAGGGCAAGAGACCCAGTACTTC.

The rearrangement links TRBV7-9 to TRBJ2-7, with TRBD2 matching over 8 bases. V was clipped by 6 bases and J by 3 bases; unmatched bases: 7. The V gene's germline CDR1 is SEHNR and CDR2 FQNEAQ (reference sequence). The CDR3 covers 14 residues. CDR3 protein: CASSYDRGGYEQYF. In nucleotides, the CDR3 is TGTGCCAGCAGTTACGACCGGGGGGGCTACGAGCAGTACTTC.

The CDR3 reads CASSPLTSINEQYF. The CDR3 coding sequence is TGTGCCAGCAGCCCCTTGACTAGTATCAACGAGCAGTACTTC. This chain links TRBV7-6 with TRBJ2-7; the D gene is possibly TRBD2 (6 bases). CDR1 and CDR2 from the germline V gene are SGHVS and FNYEAQ. This CDR3 contains 14 residues. Trimming cost V 5 bases and J 5 bases, with 16 bases left between them.

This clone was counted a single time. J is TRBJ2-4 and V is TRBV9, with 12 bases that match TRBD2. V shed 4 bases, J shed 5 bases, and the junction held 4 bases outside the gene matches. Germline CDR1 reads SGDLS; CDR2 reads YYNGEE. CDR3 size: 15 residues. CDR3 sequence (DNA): TGTGCCAGCAGCATCGGACTAGCGGGACAAAACATTCAGTACTTC. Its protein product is CASSIGLAGQNIQYF.

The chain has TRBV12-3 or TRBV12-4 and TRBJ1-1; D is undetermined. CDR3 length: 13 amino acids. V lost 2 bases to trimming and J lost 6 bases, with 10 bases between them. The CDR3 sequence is CASSLTVPPEAFF. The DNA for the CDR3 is TGTGCCAGCAGTTTAACGGTCCCCCCTGAAGCTTTCTTT.

The CDR3 loop reads CASTGGNSPLHF. The DNA of the CDR3 is TGTGCCAGCACAGGGGGTAATTCACCCCTCCACTTT. The chain couples TRBV28 to TRBJ1-6, with 7 nucleotides matching TRBD1. Trimming removed 7 bases from V and 6 bases from J; junction bases left unmatched: 0. The CDR3 sequence is 12 residues long. Germline CDR1 MDHEN, CDR2 SYDVKM.

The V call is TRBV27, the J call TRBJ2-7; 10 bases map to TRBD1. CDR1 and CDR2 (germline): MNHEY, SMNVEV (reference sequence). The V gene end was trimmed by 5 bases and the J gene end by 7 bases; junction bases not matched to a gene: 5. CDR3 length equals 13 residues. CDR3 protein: CASSLDRGPEQYF. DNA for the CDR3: TGTGCCAGCAGTCTCGACAGGGGGCCGGAGCAGTACTTC.

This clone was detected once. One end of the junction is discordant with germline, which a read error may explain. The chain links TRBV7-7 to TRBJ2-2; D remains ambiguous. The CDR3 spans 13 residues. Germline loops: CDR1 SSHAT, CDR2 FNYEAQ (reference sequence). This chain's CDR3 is CASSFRLGGELFF. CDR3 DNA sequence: TGTGCTAGCAGCTTCCGACTTGGCGGGGAGCTGTTTTTT.

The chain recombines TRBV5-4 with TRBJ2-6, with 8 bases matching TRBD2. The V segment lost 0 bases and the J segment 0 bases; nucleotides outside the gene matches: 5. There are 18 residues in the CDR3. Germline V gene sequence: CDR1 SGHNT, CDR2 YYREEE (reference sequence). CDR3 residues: CASSLDPGGASGANVLTF. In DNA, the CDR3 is TGTGCCAGCAGCTTGGACCCCGGGGGGGCCTCTGGGGCCAACGTCCTGACTTTC.

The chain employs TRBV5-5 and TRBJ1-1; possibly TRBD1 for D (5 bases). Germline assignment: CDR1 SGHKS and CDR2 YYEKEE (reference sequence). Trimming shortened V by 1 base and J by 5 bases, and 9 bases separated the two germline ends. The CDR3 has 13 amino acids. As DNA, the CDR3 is TGTGCCAGCAGCTTGATGGGGCTGACTGAAGCTTTCTTT. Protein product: CASSLMGLTEAFF.

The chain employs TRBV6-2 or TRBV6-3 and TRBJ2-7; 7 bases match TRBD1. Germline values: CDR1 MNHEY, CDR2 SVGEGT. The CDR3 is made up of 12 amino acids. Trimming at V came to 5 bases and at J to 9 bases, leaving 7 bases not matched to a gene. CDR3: CASSGTAQMQYF. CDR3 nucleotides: TGTGCCAGCAGTGGGACAGCCCAAATGCAGTACTTC.

The CDR3 DNA is TGTGCCAGCAGCTTAGCCAGGGAGGTTAATTCACCCCTCCACTTT. This sequence encodes CASSLAREVNSPLHF. This rearrangement joins TRBV7-8 to TRBJ1-6; D is possibly TRBD1 (5 bases). This CDR3 is 15 amino acids long. The V gene lost 0 bases and the J gene lost 6 bases, with 9 bases spanning the gap. Germline assignment: CDR1 SGHVS and CDR2 FQNEAQ.

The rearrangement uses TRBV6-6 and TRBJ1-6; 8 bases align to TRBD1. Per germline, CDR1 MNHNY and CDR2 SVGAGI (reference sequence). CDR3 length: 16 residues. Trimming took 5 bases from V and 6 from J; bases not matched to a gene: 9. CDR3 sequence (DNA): TGTGCCAGCAGTAGGGGACAGGAAGGGGCTAATTCACCCCTCCACTTT. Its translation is CASSRGQEGANSPLHF.